These T cell receptor beta chains were read from a single sample in a study of T cell changes during pregnancy in multiple sclerosis. Measured with immunoSEQ multiplex PCR; TCRdb has only the in-frame clones, and not every one. This table has about 100,000 clones, roughly 92% appearing once. This sample comprised peripheral blood, obtained in the first trimester of pregnancy. All receptors derive from a female donor with multiple sclerosis, enrolled in a pregnancy study. CDR3s include the opening cysteine and the closing phenylalanine or tryptophan. D genes are given only for firm matches. Clone size is given for some rows only: seen once, a few or many times, or a class if the clone is expanded.

d_gene	abundance	v_gene	j_gene	CDR3aa	CDR3nt
.	.	TRBV28	TRBJ2-7	CASSLWTDMTYEQYF	TGTGCCAGCAGCCTGTGGACAGATATGACCTACGAGCAGTACTTC
.	.	TRBV29-1	TRBJ2-7	CSVADRSYEQYF	TGCAGCGTTGCGGACAGATCCTACGAGCAGTACTTC
TRBD1	.	TRBV9	TRBJ2-3	CASSVSGQGTDTQYF	TGTGCCAGCAGCGTCTCCGGACAGGGGACAGATACGCAGTATTTT
TRBD2	.	TRBV9	TRBJ2-1	CASSVGRTSGRIYNEQFF	TGTGCCAGCAGCGTAGGAAGGACTAGCGGGAGGATCTACAATGAGCAGTTCTTC
.	.	TRBV19	TRBJ2-2	CASHQRAFGELFF	TGTGCCAGTCACCAGCGGGCTTTCGGGGAGCTGTTTTTT
TRBD1	.	TRBV27	TRBJ1-4	CASSATGGTRPTNEKLFF	TGTGCCAGCAGTGCGACAGGGGGGACGCGACCCACTAATGAAAAACTGTTTTTT
TRBD1	.	TRBV4-1	TRBJ2-1	CASSAQWGQGTDEQFF	TGCGCCAGCAGCGCCCAGTGGGGACAGGGGACGGATGAGCAGTTCTTC
TRBD2	.	TRBV5-4	TRBJ2-1	CASSSPGLAGVDDEQFF	TGTGCCAGCAGCTCGCCGGGACTAGCGGGAGTAGACGATGAGCAGTTCTTC
.	few	TRBV27	TRBJ2-7	CASSLLVSYEQYF	TGTGCCAGCAGTTTACTAGTTTCCTACGAGCAGTACTTC
.	.	TRBV28	TRBJ2-1	CASSFTGTAGEQFF	TGTGCCAGCAGTTTTACCGGGACTGCGGGTGAGCAGTTCTTC
TRBD2	.	TRBV27	TRBJ2-5	CASMETSGRTETQYF	TGTGCCAGCATGGAGACTAGCGGGAGGACTGAGACCCAGTACTTC
.	.	TRBV28	TRBJ1-5	CASSLLVGAGNQPQHF	TGTGCCAGCAGTTTATTGGTGGGAGCGGGCAATCAGCCCCAGCATTTT
TRBD1	.	TRBV27	TRBJ2-7	CASSLTGAEQYF	TGTGCCAGCAGTCTAACAGGGGCCGAGCAGTACTTC
.	once	TRBV5-4	TRBJ2-6	CASSLMVRVSGANVLTF	TGTGCCAGCAGCTTGATGGTGAGGGTGTCTGGGGCCAACGTCCTGACTTTC
TRBD2	.	TRBV2	TRBJ2-5	CASLTGTTGTQYF	TGTGCCAGTCTAACCGGGACTACTGGGACCCAGTACTTC
TRBD2	.	TRBV19	TRBJ2-1	CASSIGTRGDNEQFF	TGTGCCAGTAGTATAGGGACTAGAGGGGACAATGAGCAGTTCTTC
.	.	TRBV18	TRBJ2-7	CASSPGTHADEQYF	TGTGCCAGCTCACCCGGGACTCACGCCGACGAGCAGTACTTC
.	.	TRBV19	TRBJ2-7	CASSTLRGQTVYEQYF	TGTGCCAGTAGTACCCTGCGTGGACAGACGGTATACGAGCAGTACTTC
.	.	TRBV19	TRBJ2-7	CASSTGLMSYEQYF	TGTGCCAGTAGTACCGGACTGATGTCCTACGAGCAGTACTTC
.	.	TRBV5-5	TRBJ1-2	CASSLYNGGYTF	TGTGCCAGCAGCTTGTACAACGGGGGCTACACCTTC